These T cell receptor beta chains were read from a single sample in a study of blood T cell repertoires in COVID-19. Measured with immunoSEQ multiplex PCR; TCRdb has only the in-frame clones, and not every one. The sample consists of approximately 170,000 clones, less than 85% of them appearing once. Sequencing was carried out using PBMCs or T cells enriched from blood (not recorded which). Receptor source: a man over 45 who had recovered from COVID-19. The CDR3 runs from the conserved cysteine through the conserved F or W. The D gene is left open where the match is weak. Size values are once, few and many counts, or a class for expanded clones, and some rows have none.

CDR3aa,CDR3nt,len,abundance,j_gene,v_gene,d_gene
CASSSTGVPGNTIYF,TGTGCCAGCAGCTCTACAGGGGTCCCTGGAAACACCATATATTTT,15,-,TRBJ1-3,TRBV5-6,TRBD1
CASSRGLAVSDTQYF,TGTGCCAGTAGTAGGGGACTAGCGGTCTCAGATACGCAGTATTTT,15,-,TRBJ2-3,TRBV19,TRBD2
CASSLAGANEQYF,TGTGCCAGCAGCTTAGCGGGGGCCAACGAGCAGTACTTC,13,-,TRBJ2-7,TRBV7-2,-
CASGNQGRGTDTQYF,TGTGCTAGTGGTAACCAGGGGAGAGGGACAGATACGCAGTATTTT,15,-,TRBJ2-3,TRBV12-5,-
CASSYPPNHEQFF,TGTGCCAGCAGTTACCCTCCTAACCATGAGCAGTTCTTC,13,-,TRBJ2-1,TRBV6-5,-
CSVVADTQYF,TGCAGCGTTGTAGCGGATACGCAGTATTTT,10,-,TRBJ2-3,TRBV29-1,-
CASRAGTGTTYEYF,TGTGCCAGCAGGGCCGGGACAGGGACCACGTACGAGTACTTC,14,-,TRBJ2-7,TRBV2,TRBD1
CASGGGGRNQPQHF,TGTGCCAGCGGAGGGGGGGGGCGCAATCAGCCCCAGCATTTT,14,-,TRBJ1-5,TRBV6-6,-
CASSLGQPNYGYTF,TGCGCCAGCAGCTTGGGACAGCCAAACTATGGCTACACCTTC,14,once,TRBJ1-2,TRBV5-1,-
CASSYSVTGELFF,TGTGCCAGCAGTTACTCCGTCACCGGGGAGCTGTTTTTT,13,-,TRBJ2-2,TRBV6-5,-